This T cell receptor beta chain came from a study of CD8 T cells in Susac syndrome. This clonotype was seen only a few times. Matched for age and sex, the controls were healthy donors. Reverse transcription of roughly 0.45 to 1 ug RNA was carried out with random hexamers. TCRdb re-analysed the immunoSEQ multiplex PCR reads in MiXCR, keeping a single row per CDR3 protein. The repertoire holds roughly 150,000 distinct CDR3 sequences, with just under 95% as singletons. The sequencing sample was made of CD4+ T cells from PBMCs. This sequence originates from a human donor in good health.

DNA of the CDR3: TGTGCCAGCATCCGTTCCAGCTCTGGGGCCAACGTCCTGACTTTC. This sequence encodes CASIRSSSGANVLTF. This chain joins TRBV7-2 and TRBJ2-6; D remains unclear. Germline-derived CDR1 and CDR2 are SGHTA and FQGNSA. The CDR3 runs to 15 residues. Between the trimmed V and J ends, which lost 7 bases and 0 bases, there was a span of 10 bases.